These 18 T cell receptor beta chains came from one sample sequenced in a study of molecular identifiers for immune sequencing clone quantification. In TCRdb, the PCR reads were re-called with MiXCR into one record per CDR3 protein. The sample consists of some 580,000 distinct CDR3 sequences, about 25% of them appearing once. Source material: naive CD8+ T cells from blood, with Jurkat cell RNA spiked in. Subset of the sample: FACS-sorted CD8+CD4-CCR7+CD45RA+ naive T cells. All receptors come from a human donor in good health. Some libraries in this study had Jurkat cell RNA spiked in.

Comment on this clonotype: A clone one base away is much larger, so this may be a read error. The chain links TRBV6-5 to TRBJ1-1; possibly TRBD1 for D (5 bases). Germline assignment: CDR1 MNHEY and CDR2 SVGAGI. The V end lost 8 bases, the J end lost 1 base, and 17 bases lay between the germline ends. This CDR3 contains 15 residues. Written as DNA, the CDR3 is TGTGCCAGCGGTCCCTCGCAGGGATGGAACACTGAAGCTTTCTTT. It yields the protein CASGPSQGWNTEAFF.

Regarding this clonotype: A much bigger clone sits one base away, suggesting this may be a read error. The chain joins TRBV28 to TRBJ2-5; TRBD1 is a possible D gene (7 bases). The CDR3 has 16 residues. CDR1 MDHEN and CDR2 SYDVKM come from the germline V gene. V lost 1 base and J lost 0, with 12 bases in between. The CDR3 sequence: CASSLSGGTDQETQYF. CDR3 DNA: TGTGCCAGCAGTTTATCAGGGGGGACAGACCAAGAGACCCAGTACTTC.

As for this clonotype: A much bigger clone sits one base away, suggesting this may be a read error. This sequence joins TRBV14 and TRBJ1-1; no clear D. Looked up from germline, CDR1 is SGHDN and CDR2 is FVKESK. The CDR3 loop spans 17 amino acids. This CDR3 reads CASSQVLRMAQNTVAFF. The CDR3 nucleotides read TGTGCCAGCAGCCAAGTTCTTAGAATGGCCCAGAACACTGTAGCTTTCTTT. Supplemented by reference TRBV14 and TRBJ1-1, the full variable domain reads EAGVTQFPSHSVIEKGQTVTLRCDPISGHDNLYWYRRVMGKEIKFLLHFVKESKQDESGMPNNRFLAERTGGTYSTLKVQPAELEDSGVYFCASSQVLRMAQNTVAFFGQGTRLTVV.

This clonotype was recorded a few times. The chain employs TRBV6-2 or TRBV6-3 and TRBJ2-2; TRBD1 matches 7 bases. Germline CDR1 reads MNHEY; CDR2 reads SVGEGT. V lost 2 bases to trimming and J lost 4 bases; unmatched junction nucleotides: 7. The CDR3 has 16 residues. In DNA form, the CDR3 reads TGTGCCAGCAGTTACATAGACAGGGCGAGCACCGGGGAGCTGTTTTTT. Protein product: CASSYIDRASTGELFF.

The genes are TRBV19 and TRBJ2-7; 7 bases fit TRBD1. Germline CDR1 is LNHDA and CDR2 is SQIVND (reference sequence). The V segment lost 10 bases and the J segment 2 bases; nucleotides outside the gene matches: 8. The CDR3 is made up of 13 amino acids. In DNA form, the CDR3 reads TGTGCCACCGGGACAGAATACACCTACGAGCAGTACTTC. It specifies CATGTEYTYEQYF.

As for this clonotype: Possible read error: a much larger clone is one base away. The rearrangement links TRBV20-1 to TRBJ1-3; D remains ambiguous. The CDR3 consists of 11 residues. Germline CDR1 is DFQATT and CDR2 is SNEGSKA (reference sequence). Written as DNA, the CDR3 is TGCTGTGCTAGTACTGGAAACACCATATATTTT. This gives the protein CCASTGNTIYF.

V gene TRBV3-1 combines with J gene TRBJ1-2; D might be TRBD1 (6 bases). CDR3 length equals 14 residues. The ends were cut back, 7 bases at V and 6 bases at J, with 18 bases in the middle. Germline V gene data show CDR1 as LGHDT and CDR2 as YNNKEL (reference sequence). Written as DNA, the CDR3 is TGTGCCAGCACCTCAAACAGGGACGACCATGGCTACACCTTC. Its translation is CASTSNRDDHGYTF.

The genes are TRBV19 and TRBJ2-6; D gene ambiguous. This CDR3 has 15 residues. V lost 5 bases, J lost 0 bases, and 8 bases lay in between. CDR1 is LNHDA and CDR2 is SQIVND in the germline V gene (reference sequence). DNA for the CDR3: TGTGCCAGTAGTTTTTCTAGCTCTGGGGCCAACGTCCTGACTTTC. Amino acids: CASSFSSSGANVLTF.

This chain connects TRBV4-3 to TRBJ2-3; D is tentatively TRBD1 or TRBD2 (5 bases each). The germline V gene has CDR1 LGHNA and CDR2 YSLEER. The CDR3 sequence is 16 residues long. The V gene lost 0 bases and the J gene lost 6 bases, with 16 bases spanning the gap. Written as DNA, the CDR3 is TGCGCCAGCAGCCAAGAGGGGCTAGCAGGGCGGGATACGCAGTATTTT. Its translation is CASSQEGLAGRDTQYF.

The table lists this clonotype with many counts. The chain links TRBV6-1 to TRBJ1-1, with D unresolved. This CDR3 contains 13 residues. CDR1 is MNHNS and CDR2 is SASEGT in the germline V gene. V was trimmed by 5 bases and J by 3 bases, leaving 10 bases between them. This CDR3 reads CASSRRVDTEAFF. Written as DNA, the CDR3 is TGTGCCAGCAGTCGGAGGGTGGACACTGAAGCTTTCTTT.

This clonotype has a handful of counts. The chain carries TRBV12-3 or TRBV12-4 and TRBJ2-3; 12 nucleotides match TRBD2. Unmatched junction bases numbered 8, after V lost 2 bases and J lost 2 bases. The length of the CDR3 is 18 residues. CDR3 protein: CASSLFLAGGLVTDTQYF. The CDR3 DNA reads as TGTGCCAGCAGTTTATTCCTAGCGGGGGGGTTGGTCACAGATACGCAGTATTTT.

This clonotype was observed many times. This chain uses TRBV20-1 with TRBJ2-7, with 8 bases lining up with TRBD2. J was trimmed by 3 bases and V by 6 bases; bases with no gene match: 10. This CDR3 region has 14 residues. The germline gives CDR1 DFQATT, CDR2 SNEGSKA (reference sequence). CDR3 loop: CSAPVAGTHYEQYF. CDR3 coding DNA: TGCAGTGCGCCCGTAGCGGGGACCCACTACGAGCAGTACTTC.

This clonotype was detected a few times. The V and J genes are TRBV20-1 and TRBJ2-5; D unclear. Trimming took off 6 bases at V and 4 bases at J, with 21 bases between the two ends. The CDR3 has 15 residues. Germline V CDR1 and CDR2: DFQATT, SNEGSKA (reference sequence). In DNA form, the CDR3 reads TGCAGTGCCATTAGTGTGGGCCCTCGGAGAGAGACCCAGTACTTC. This codes for CSAISVGPRRETQYF.

The chain recombines TRBV4-1 with TRBJ2-7; 8 nucleotides match TRBD1. Trimming cost V 5 bases and J 0 bases; bases outside gene matches: 6. In germline, CDR1 is MGHRA, CDR2 YSYEKL. The CDR3 is 15 residues long. The CDR3 reads CASSIGDRGSYEQYF. The DNA for the CDR3 is TGCGCCAGCAGCATAGGAGACAGGGGCTCCTACGAGCAGTACTTC.

The table lists this clonotype with many counts. V usage is TRBV7-2 and J usage is TRBJ2-2; D not resolved. Looked up from germline, CDR1 is SGHTA and CDR2 is FQGNSA. Trimming left V 2 bases short and J 0 bases short, with 13 bases between. This CDR3 has 17 amino acids. The CDR3, as DNA: TGTGCCAGCAGCTTAACGCCTTGGCAGCCGAACACCGGGGAGCTGTTTTTT. It is translated as CASSLTPWQPNTGELFF.

Of note for this clonotype: A much larger clonotype is one base distant, so this may be a read error. J is TRBJ2-7 and V is TRBV12-3 or TRBV12-4; the D gene could be TRBD1 or TRBD2 (5 bases each). This CDR3 is built from 12 residues. CDR3 region: CASSLSRDERYF. The CDR3 DNA reads TGTGCCAGCAGTTTAAGCAGGGACGAGCGGTACTTC.

This clonotype has more than one count but fewer than ten. The chain employs TRBV27 and TRBJ1-5, with no clear D. The V gene's germline CDR1 is MNHEY and CDR2 SMNVEV (reference sequence). V gave up 4 bases and J gave up 5 bases, with 9 bases separating them. The CDR3 covers 13 residues. This CDR3 reads CASSYGSDQPQHF. For the CDR3, the DNA is TGTGCCAGCAGTTACGGGTCCGATCAGCCCCAGCATTTT.

In this sample, this clonotype turned up a few times. The chain couples TRBV28 to TRBJ1-1; D might be TRBD1 (6 bases). The CDR3 has 17 amino acids. Germline CDR1 is MDHEN and CDR2 is SYDVKM. With 3 bases removed from V and 1 base from J, the gap between germline ends came to 18 bases. CDR3: CASSFPPETGKNTEAFF. The DNA of the CDR3 is TGTGCCAGCAGTTTTCCTCCAGAAACAGGGAAGAACACTGAAGCTTTCTTT.